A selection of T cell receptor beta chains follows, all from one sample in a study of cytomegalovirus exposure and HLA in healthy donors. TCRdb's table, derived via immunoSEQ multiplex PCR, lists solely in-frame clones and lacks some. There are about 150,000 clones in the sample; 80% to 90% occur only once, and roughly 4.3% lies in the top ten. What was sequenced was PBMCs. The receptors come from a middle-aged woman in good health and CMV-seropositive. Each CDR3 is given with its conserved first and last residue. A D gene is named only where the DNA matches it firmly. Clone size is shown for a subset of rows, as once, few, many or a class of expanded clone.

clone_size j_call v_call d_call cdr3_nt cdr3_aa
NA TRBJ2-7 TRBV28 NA TGTGCCAGCAGTTGGGCAGGGAACTACGAGCAGTACTTC CASSWAGNYEQYF
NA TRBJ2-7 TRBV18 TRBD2 TGTGCCAGCTCATCTGGGACTAGCGGGATCTTTACCTACGAGCAGTACTTC CASSSGTSGIFTYEQYF
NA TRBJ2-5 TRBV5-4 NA TGTGCCAGCAGCTTGGACAGGGTGAGGGAGACCCAGTACTTC CASSLDRVRETQYF
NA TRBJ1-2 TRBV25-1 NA TGTGCCAGCAGTGAATTACGACAGAGCTATGGCTACACCTTC CASSELRQSYGYTF
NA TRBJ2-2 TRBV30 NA TGTGCCTGGAGTGTAAAGGGGTTGGACACCGGGGAGCTGTTTTTT CAWSVKGLDTGELFF
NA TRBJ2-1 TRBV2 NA TGTGCCAGCAGTAGCCGGGGGGCCGTCAATGAGCAGTTCTTC CASSSRGAVNEQFF
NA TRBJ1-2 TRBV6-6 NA TGTGCCAGCAGTTACTCGCAGGGTGTCTATGGCTACACCTTC CASSYSQGVYGYTF
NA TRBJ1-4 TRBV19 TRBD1 TGTGCCAGCTCGACAGGGAGTAATGAAAAACTGTTTTTT CASSTGSNEKLFF
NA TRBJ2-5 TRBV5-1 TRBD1 TGCGCCAGCAACTTACAGGGGGCGGAAGAGACCCAGTACTTC CASNLQGAEETQYF
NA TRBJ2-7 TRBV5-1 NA TGCGCCAGCAGCGGGGCGGGGACAGTAGACGAGCAGTACTTC CASSGAGTVDEQYF
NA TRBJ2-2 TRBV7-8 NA TGTGCCAGCAGCGCCACTAGCATCGGGGAGCTGTTTTTT CASSATSIGELFF
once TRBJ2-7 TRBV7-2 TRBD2 TGTGCCAGCAGCCGTGGGAGGGAGTCCTACGAGCAGTACTTC CASSRGRESYEQYF
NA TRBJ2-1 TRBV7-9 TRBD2 TGTGCCAGCAGCACGGGACTAGCGGGGCATGAGCAGTTCTTC CASSTGLAGHEQFF
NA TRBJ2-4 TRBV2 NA TGTGCCAGCAGAGAGGCCAGTACCAGCATTCAGTACTTC CASREASTSIQYF
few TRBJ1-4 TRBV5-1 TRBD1 TGCGCCAGCAGCGGTGATGGGACAGCAACTAATGAAAAACTGTTTTTT CASSGDGTATNEKLFF
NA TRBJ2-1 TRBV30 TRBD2 TGTGCCTGGAGGGAACTAGCGCTTGAGCAGTTCTTC CAWRELALEQFF
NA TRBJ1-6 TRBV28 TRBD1 TGTGCCACCGTGGAGGGGGCGAATGGTTCACCCCTCCACTTT CATVEGANGSPLHF
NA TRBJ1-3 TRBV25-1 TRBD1 TGTGCCAGCAGTGAATTCGGGGACAGCTCTGGAAACACCATATATTTT CASSEFGDSSGNTIYF
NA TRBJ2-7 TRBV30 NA TGTGCCTGGACCACACGGGAGTACGAGCAGTACTTC CAWTTREYEQYF
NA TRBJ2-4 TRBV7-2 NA TGTGCCAGCAGCTTAGGAGGGAGGGGGGGTATCGGAAACATTCAGTACTTC CASSLGGRGGIGNIQYF
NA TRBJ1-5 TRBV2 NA TGTGCCAGCAGTGGATGGTTGGCAGGGGAAGGTCCCCAGCATTTT CASSGWLAGEGPQHF
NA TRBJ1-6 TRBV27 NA TGTGCCAGCAGTTTATCGATGGGGAGCTCCTATAATTCACCCCTCCACTTT CASSLSMGSSYNSPLHF
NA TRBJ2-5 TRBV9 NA TGTGCCAGCAGCGACGGTGGCAGGCCTTACCAAGAGACCCAGTACTTC CASSDGGRPYQETQYF
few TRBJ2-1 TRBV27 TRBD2 TGTGCCAGCAGTTTTGGGCTAGCGGTTGAGCAGTTCTTC CASSFGLAVEQFF
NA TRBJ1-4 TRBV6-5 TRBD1 TGTGCCAGCAGTTCAGGACAGGGGGAGAGTGAAAAACTGTTTTTT CASSSGQGESEKLFF
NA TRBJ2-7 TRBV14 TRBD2 TGTGCCAGCAGCCTAGGAGCGGGGGTGTACGAGCAGTACTTC CASSLGAGVYEQYF
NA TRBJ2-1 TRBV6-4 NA TGTGCCAGCAGTGACCACCGACAGGAGCAGTTCTTC CASSDHRQEQFF
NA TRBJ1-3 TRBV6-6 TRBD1 TGTGCCAGCGGGGGGACAGGAAGGGGAAACACCATATATTTT CASGGTGRGNTIYF
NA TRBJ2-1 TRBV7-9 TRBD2 TGTGCCAGCAGCTTAGGTGTCCTAGCGGGGGCATACAATGAGCAGTTCTTC CASSLGVLAGAYNEQFF
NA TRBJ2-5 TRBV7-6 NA TGTGCCAGCAGCTTACCACAAGAGACCCAGTACTTC CASSLPQETQYF
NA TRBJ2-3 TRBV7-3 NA TGTGCCAGCAGCTTATCGGGACACAACACAGATACGCAGTATTTT CASSLSGHNTDTQYF
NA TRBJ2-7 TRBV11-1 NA TGTGCCAGCAGCTTATTGGCTAGCGAGCAGTACTTC CASSLLASEQYF
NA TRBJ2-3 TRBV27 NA TGTGCCAGCAGCCGGAGTTCAGATACGCAGTATTTT CASSRSSDTQYF
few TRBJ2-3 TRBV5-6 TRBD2 TGTGCCAGCAGCTTGTCTGGGGCTAGCGGGGGTAGCACAGATACGCAGTATTTT CASSLSGASGGSTDTQYF
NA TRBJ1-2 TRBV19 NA TGTGCCAGTAGTATGTTGGCCTTCTATGGCTACACCTTC CASSMLAFYGYTF
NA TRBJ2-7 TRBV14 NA TGTGCCAGCAGCCAAAGAACTGACTACGAGCAGTACTTC CASSQRTDYEQYF
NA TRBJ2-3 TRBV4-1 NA TGCGCCAGCAGCCAACCTGGGACTCTTACAGATACGCAGTATTTT CASSQPGTLTDTQYF